The subject of this entry is one T cell receptor (beta chain). The data belong to a study of T cells expressing NK-cell markers. TCRdb re-called the 5' RACE reads and shows each CDR3 protein once, DNA omitted. The sample data list over 350,000 distinct CDR3 sequences. The CDR3 extends over 14 amino acids. Per germline, CDR1 SEHNR and CDR2 FQNEAQ (reference sequence). Sequenced: blood T cells: a sorted CD56 or NKG2C T cell subset, CD4+ or CD8+ T cells, or bulk PBMC T cells (not recorded which). This sequence originates from a woman aged 50 to 60 in good health. The chain employs TRBV7-9 and TRBJ2-7. CDR3 in amino acids: CASSLAMATYEQYF.